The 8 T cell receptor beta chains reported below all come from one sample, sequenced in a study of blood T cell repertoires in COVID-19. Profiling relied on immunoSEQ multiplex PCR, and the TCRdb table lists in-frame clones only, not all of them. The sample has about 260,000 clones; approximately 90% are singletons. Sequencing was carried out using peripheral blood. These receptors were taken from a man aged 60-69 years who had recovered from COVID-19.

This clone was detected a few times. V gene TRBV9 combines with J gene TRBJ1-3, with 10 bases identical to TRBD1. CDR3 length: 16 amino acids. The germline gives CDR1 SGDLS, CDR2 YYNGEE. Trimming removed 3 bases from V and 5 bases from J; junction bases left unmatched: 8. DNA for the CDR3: TGTGCCAGCAGCGGTACCGGGACAGGGGTACGAAACACCATATATTTT. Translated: CASSGTGTGVRNTIYF. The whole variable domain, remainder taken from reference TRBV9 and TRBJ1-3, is DSGVTQTPKHLITATGQRVTLRCSPRSGDLSVYWYQQSLDQGLQFLIQYYNGEERAKGNILERFSAQQFPDLHSELNLSSLELGDSALYFCASSGTGTGVRNTIYFGEGSWLTVV.

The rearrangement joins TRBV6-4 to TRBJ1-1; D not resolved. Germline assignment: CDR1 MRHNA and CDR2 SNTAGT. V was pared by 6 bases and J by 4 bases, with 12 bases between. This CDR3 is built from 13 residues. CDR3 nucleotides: TGTGCCAGCAGAGGCAGCCAGCGCACTGAAGCTTTCTTT. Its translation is CASRGSQRTEAFF.

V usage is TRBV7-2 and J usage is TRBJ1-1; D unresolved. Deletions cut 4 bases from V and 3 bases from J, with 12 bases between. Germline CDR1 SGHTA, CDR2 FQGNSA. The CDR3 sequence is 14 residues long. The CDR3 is CASSSRRGDTEAFF. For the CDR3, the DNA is TGTGCCAGCAGCTCACGCCGGGGTGACACTGAAGCTTTCTTT.

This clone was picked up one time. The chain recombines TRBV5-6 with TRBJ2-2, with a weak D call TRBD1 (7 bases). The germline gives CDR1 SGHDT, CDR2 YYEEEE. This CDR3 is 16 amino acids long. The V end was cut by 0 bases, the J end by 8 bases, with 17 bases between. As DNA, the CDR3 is TGTGCCAGCAGCTTGGTGGGCAGGGGGGCCAGTGGGGAGCTGTTTTTT. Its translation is CASSLVGRGASGELFF.

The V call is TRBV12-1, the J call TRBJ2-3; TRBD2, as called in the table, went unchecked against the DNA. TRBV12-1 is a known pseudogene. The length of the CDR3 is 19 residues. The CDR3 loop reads CASTTRTSGGPLWEDTQYF. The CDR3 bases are TGTGCCAGCACCACCCGGACTAGCGGGGGGCCCTTGTGGGAAGATACGCAGTATTTT.

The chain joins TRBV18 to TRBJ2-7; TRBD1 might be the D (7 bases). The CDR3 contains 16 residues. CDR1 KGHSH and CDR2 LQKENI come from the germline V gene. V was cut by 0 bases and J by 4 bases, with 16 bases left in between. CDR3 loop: CASSPPVAAGGYEQYF. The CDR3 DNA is TGTGCCAGCTCACCACCAGTCGCGGCAGGGGGGTACGAGCAGTACTTC.

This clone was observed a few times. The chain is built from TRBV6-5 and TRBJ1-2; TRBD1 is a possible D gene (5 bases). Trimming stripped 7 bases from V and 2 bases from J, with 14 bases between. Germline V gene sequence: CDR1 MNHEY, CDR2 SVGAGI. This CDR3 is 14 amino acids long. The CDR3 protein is CASTRSQGNYGYTF. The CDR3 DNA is TGTGCCAGCACCAGATCCCAGGGCAACTATGGCTACACCTTC.

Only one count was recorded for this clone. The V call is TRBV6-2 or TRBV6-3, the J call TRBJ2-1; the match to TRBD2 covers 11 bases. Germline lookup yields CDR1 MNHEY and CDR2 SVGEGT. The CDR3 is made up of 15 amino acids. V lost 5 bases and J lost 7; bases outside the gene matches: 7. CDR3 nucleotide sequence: TGTGCCAGCAGTACCTTAGCGGGGGGGCGGAATGAGCAGTTCTTC. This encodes CASSTLAGGRNEQFF.